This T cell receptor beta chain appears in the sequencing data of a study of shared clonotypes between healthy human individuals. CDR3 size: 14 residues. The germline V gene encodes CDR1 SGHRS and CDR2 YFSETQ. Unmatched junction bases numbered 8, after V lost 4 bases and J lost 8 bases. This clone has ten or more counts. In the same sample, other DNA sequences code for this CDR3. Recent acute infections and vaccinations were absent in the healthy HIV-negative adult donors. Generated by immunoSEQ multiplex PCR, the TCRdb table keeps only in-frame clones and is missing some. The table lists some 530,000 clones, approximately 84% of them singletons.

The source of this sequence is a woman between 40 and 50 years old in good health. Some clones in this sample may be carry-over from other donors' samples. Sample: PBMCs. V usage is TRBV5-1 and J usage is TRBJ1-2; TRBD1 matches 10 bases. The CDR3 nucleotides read TGCGCCAGCAGCAGGGGGACAGGGGAGGACGGCTACACCTTC. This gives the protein CASSRGTGEDGYTF.